One and the same sample provided the 21 T cell receptor beta chains below, sequenced in a study of blood T cell repertoires in COVID-19. The data were produced by immunoSEQ multiplex PCR, yet TCRdb's version contains in-frame clones alone and is incomplete. The table shows approximately 130,000 clones, with around 86% occurring only once. Sequenced input: peripheral blood. Receptor source: a woman in her forties or fifties who had recovered from COVID-19.

V gene TRBV4-2 combines with J gene TRBJ2-7; D is possibly TRBD1 (5 bases). Germline loops: CDR1 LGHNA, CDR2 YNFKEQ. The V gene lost 5 bases and the J gene lost 4 bases, with 18 bases spanning the gap. The CDR3 has 15 residues. For the CDR3, the DNA is TGTGCCAGCAGCGATCGCAGACAGAGCACATACGAGCAGTACTTC. It translates to CASSDRRQSTYEQYF.

The CDR3 loop is CASSLASGGNYEQYF. Written as DNA, the CDR3 is TGTGCCAGCAGCTTGGCTAGCGGGGGGAACTACGAGCAGTACTTC. This chain links TRBV7-3 with TRBJ2-7; 11 positions match TRBD2. CDR3 length: 15 amino acids. The germline CDR1 and CDR2 sequences are SGHTA and FQGTGA. Losses at the gene ends were 3 bases for V and 3 bases for J; bases not matched to a gene: 4. The full variable domain, its missing parts supplied by reference TRBV7-3 and TRBJ2-7, is GAGVSQTPSNKVTEKGKYVELRCDPISGHTALYWYRQSLGQGPEFLIYFQGTGAADDSGLPNDRFFAVRPEGSVSTLKIQRTERGDSAVYLCASSLASGGNYEQYFGPGTRLTVT.

This chain links TRBV4-2 with TRBJ2-3, with D unclear. CDR3 length equals 15 residues. The ends were cut back, 4 bases at V and 0 bases at J, with 11 bases in the middle. CDR1 LGHNA and CDR2 YNFKEQ come from the germline V gene. The CDR3 is CASSRMEPSTDTQYF. DNA of the CDR3: TGTGCCAGCAGCCGGATGGAGCCTAGCACAGATACGCAGTATTTT.

The genes are TRBV5-4 and TRBJ2-3; 7 positions match TRBD2. The CDR3 has 14 residues. In germline, CDR1 is SGHNT, CDR2 YYREEE (reference sequence). V was clipped by 2 bases and J by 2 bases; unmatched bases: 2. CDR3 nucleotides: TGTGCCAGCAGCTTACGGGACTACACAGATACGCAGTATTTT. Translated: CASSLRDYTDTQYF.

Notes on this clone: Distinct nucleotide sequences in the sample also encode this CDR3. V gene TRBV5-1 combines with J gene TRBJ2-5; D perhaps matches TRBD1 (5 bases). The CDR3 contains 14 residues. V was shortened by 0 bases and J by 4 bases, with 10 bases between the two germline ends. Germline lookup yields CDR1 SGHRS and CDR2 YFSETQ. In DNA form, the CDR3 reads TGCGCCAGCAGCTTGGGGCAGGGAAGAGAGACCCAGTACTTC. Its translation: CASSLGQGRETQYF.

The chain recombines TRBV2 with TRBJ1-5, with D possibly being TRBD1 (5 bases). The CDR3 has 15 residues. Germline CDR1 reads SNHLY; CDR2 reads FYNNEI. Trimming left V 4 bases short and J 4 bases short, with 14 bases between. Written as DNA, the CDR3 is TGTGCCAGCAGTGTCGGGGGGATCCAAAATCAGCCCCAGCATTTT. It is translated as CASSVGGIQNQPQHF.

The chain links TRBV2 to TRBJ2-7, with 7 bases lining up with TRBD1. Looked up from germline, CDR1 is SNHLY and CDR2 is FYNNEI. V was pared by 8 bases and J by 3 bases, with 7 bases of the junction left unmatched. This CDR3 contains 13 residues. The CDR3 reads CASATGQLYEQYF. DNA for the CDR3: TGTGCCAGCGCAACGGGACAGCTCTACGAGCAGTACTTC.

This clone was counted a single time. The chain carries TRBV19 and TRBJ2-5, with TRBD1 identical over 7 bases. The CDR3 consists of 16 residues. J lost 2 bases, V lost 2 bases, and 8 bases had no gene match. CDR1 and CDR2 from the germline V gene are LNHDA and SQIVND (reference sequence). The CDR3 DNA reads TGTGCCAGTAGTATAACACAGGGGTTATTTCAAGAGACCCAGTACTTC. Protein: CASSITQGLFQETQYF.

The chain carries TRBV7-2 and TRBJ2-5; a possible D gene is TRBD1 (5 bases). The CDR3 consists of 14 residues. Germline V CDR1 and CDR2: SGHTA, FQGNSA. Trimming pared 1 base from V and 5 bases from J, leaving 11 bases between. CDR3 protein: CASSLGTIRETQYF. The CDR3 region has the DNA TGTGCCAGCAGCTTAGGGACAATCAGGGAGACCCAGTACTTC.

The V and J genes are TRBV5-1 and TRBJ1-1; 7 nucleotides agree with TRBD1. CDR3 length: 14 residues. Germline values: CDR1 SGHRS, CDR2 YFSETQ. V shed 4 bases and J 0 bases; nucleotides not matched to a gene: 3. This CDR3 is CASSGGQMNTEAFF. CDR3 sequence (DNA): TGCGCCAGCAGCGGGGGACAGATGAACACTGAAGCTTTCTTT.

The table lists this clone with a count of one. The gene calls are TRBV24-1 and TRBJ2-2; D not resolved. Germline CDR1 and CDR2: KGHDR and SFDVKD. Trimming shortened V by 8 bases and J by 4 bases, and 7 bases separated the two germline ends. This CDR3 has 12 residues. The CDR3 region has the DNA TGTGCCACCAAGAGGTTCACCGGGGAGCTGTTTTTT. Translated: CATKRFTGELFF.

V is TRBV19 and J is TRBJ1-1, with D maybe TRBD1 (5 bases). Trimming removed 4 bases from V and 6 bases from J, with 30 bases in between. Germline CDR1 reads LNHDA; CDR2 reads SQIVND (reference sequence). The CDR3 is made up of 19 amino acids. The CDR3 region is CASSRNGGFDRRPGAEAFF. The CDR3, as DNA: TGTGCCAGTAGTAGAAATGGGGGGTTTGATCGCAGGCCGGGCGCTGAAGCTTTCTTT.

This clone was counted only a few times. The genes are TRBV6-6 and TRBJ1-1; possible D gene TRBD1, 6 bases. Germline CDR1 MNHNY, CDR2 SVGAGI (reference sequence). Trimming removed 6 bases from V and 4 bases from J, with 15 bases in between. The CDR3 spans 14 residues. CDR3 residues: CASRQGSASTEAFF. DNA for the CDR3: TGTGCCAGCAGGCAGGGGTCGGCGTCCACTGAAGCTTTCTTT.

V is TRBV10-3 and J is TRBJ1-5; D remains unclear. The CDR3 consists of 13 residues. In germline, CDR1 is ENHRY, CDR2 SYGVKD. Trimming shortened V by 10 bases and J by 2 bases, and 12 bases separated the two germline ends. CDR3 amino acids: CATQREGNQPQHF. CDR3 in DNA: TGTGCCACCCAACGGGAGGGCAATCAGCCCCAGCATTTT.

This chain uses TRBV4-1 with TRBJ2-3; 8 nucleotides agree with TRBD2. Germline V gene data show CDR1 as MGHRA and CDR2 as YSYEKL. The CDR3 length is 16 residues. V lost 4 bases, J lost 6 bases, and 12 bases stayed unmatched. The CDR3 bases are TGCGCCAGCAGCCGTGAAGGCGGGGGGCCTTTGGATACGCAGTATTTT. It codes for CASSREGGGPLDTQYF.

This clone was detected only once. V is TRBV20-1 and J is TRBJ1-1, with D unresolved. V was cut by 3 bases and J by 5 bases, with 7 bases left in between. The CDR3 covers 11 residues. Germline V lookup: CDR1 DFQATT, CDR2 SNEGSKA (reference sequence). The CDR3 coding sequence is TGCAGTGCTAGTAGGGAGACTGAAGCTTTCTTT. It specifies CSASRETEAFF.

J is TRBJ2-7 and V is TRBV6-5; 10 bases line up with TRBD1. With 6 bases clipped from V and 5 bases from J, the junction kept 10 bases outside the gene matches. From germline, CDR1 is MNHEY and CDR2 SVGAGI. The CDR3 is 15 residues long. The CDR3 nucleotides read TGTGCCAGCAGGCACCCGGGACAGGGGAAGGACGAGCAGTACTTC. Protein product: CASRHPGQGKDEQYF.

This clone was seen a few times. The J gene is TRBJ2-1, the V gene TRBV11-2, with 7 bases aligning to TRBD2. This CDR3 comprises 15 residues. V was clipped by 1 base and J by 9 bases; unmatched bases: 9. Germline values: CDR1 SGHAT, CDR2 FQNNGV. Here the CDR3 reads CASSLAGRELSEQFF. The CDR3 coding sequence is TGTGCCAGCAGCTTAGCGGGGCGGGAGTTGAGTGAGCAGTTCTTC.

This clone was picked up one time. This sequence joins TRBV2 and TRBJ2-1; D may be TRBD2 (6 bases). V shed 4 bases and J shed 10 bases, with 32 bases lying between them. The CDR3 runs 19 residues. Germline loops: CDR1 SNHLY, CDR2 FYNNEI. CDR3 region: CASSGWDGVGGADPREQFF. CDR3 nucleotides: TGTGCCAGCAGTGGGTGGGACGGTGTCGGGGGAGCGGATCCCCGCGAGCAGTTCTTC.

This sequence joins TRBV5-1 and TRBJ2-3; 7 nucleotides agree with TRBD1. The J segment lost 0 bases and the V segment lost 2 bases, leaving 6 bases of the junction unmatched. This CDR3 comprises 16 residues. CDR1 SGHRS and CDR2 YFSETQ come from the germline V gene. The CDR3 nucleotides read TGCGCCAGCAGCTTCGGGACAGCCAAAAGCACAGATACGCAGTATTTT. Its protein product is CASSFGTAKSTDTQYF.

This clone occurred once. This sequence joins TRBV7-3 and TRBJ2-2, with D perhaps matching TRBD2 (5 bases). Germline assignment: CDR1 SGHTA and CDR2 FQGTGA. The ends were cut back, 6 bases at V and 6 bases at J, with 11 bases in the middle. The CDR3 consists of 13 residues. This CDR3 reads CASSEGVAGELFF. In nucleotides, the CDR3 is TGTGCCAGCAGTGAGGGCGTTGCCGGGGAGCTGTTTTTT.